This T cell receptor (beta chain) was identified during a study of cytomegalovirus exposure and HLA in healthy donors. Study results and limitations: Common viral pathogens (according to a later analysis) appeared linked to several of the most significant clusters.

13 Jbeta primers and 60 Vbeta primers were used for the PCR. TCRdb's table, derived via immunoSEQ multiplex PCR, lists solely in-frame clones and lacks some. The table shows 150,000 to 200,000 clones, with around 75% occurring only once. V was shortened by 0 bases and J by 6 bases, with 14 bases between the two germline ends. The germline CDR1 and CDR2 sequences are GTSNPN and SVGIG (reference sequence). This CDR3 region has 14 residues. Points on this clone: As yet, its antigen is unknown.

The specimen sequenced was PBMCs. This chain links TRBV30 with TRBJ1-2; D call uncertain. The source is a young man in good health and CMV-seropositive. The DNA of the CDR3 is TGTGCCTGGAGTGTACTAGAACAAGGAGATGGCTACACCTTC. This codes for CAWSVLEQGDGYTF.